This T cell receptor (beta chain) was obtained from a study of T-cell reconstitution after alpha-beta-depleted transplantation in children. It was with unique molecular identifiers that the TCRbeta library was prepared. TCRdb ran MiXCR on the PCR reads and lists one entry per CDR3 protein. This table has hundreds of thousands of distinct CDR3 sequences, about 16% appearing once. With 6 bases removed from V and 5 bases from J, the gap between germline ends came to 11 bases. Germline CDR1 is MNHNY and CDR2 is SVGAGI (reference sequence). The CDR3 is 13 amino acids. The chain carries TRBV6-6 and TRBJ2-1; a possible D gene is TRBD2 (6 bases). This clonotype was obtained from a male patient aged 10-17 years who had a stem cell transplant for acute lymphoblastic leukemia, so the T cells may come from the graft donor. The material was PBMCs, mostly from graft donor cells, obtained 360 days after TCRalphabeta/CD19-depleted stem cell transplant. For the CDR3, the DNA is TGTGCCAGCAGCTACGCGGGGCACAATGAGCAGTTCTTC. It is translated as CASSYAGHNEQFF.